This T cell receptor (beta chain) was profiled in a study of blood T cell repertoires in COVID-19. As for the study in general: Specimens from acute and convalescent COVID-19 originated in the United States, Italy and Spain. Sample material is recorded as cDNA or gDNA derived from T cells, B-cell-depleted T cells, or PBMCs.

As handled by the study authors: Reference gene primer amplification gave estimated nucleated cell counts. Produced via immunoSEQ multiplex PCR; TCRdb's table is partial and in-frame only. The D gene and trimming were derived from the DNA, and the V and J assignments and clone size from that table. This table holds tens of thousands of clones, roughly 85% found once. Sequencing used peripheral blood. The clonotype was recovered from a human donor in a cohort sampled during active COVID-19.

For the CDR3, the DNA is TGTGCCAGCAGGGACCCCGGACAGACGAACACTGAAGCTTTCTTT. As protein: CASRDPGQTNTEAFF. The chain carries TRBV6-6 and TRBJ1-1; D is perhaps TRBD1 (6 bases). This CDR3 has 15 amino acids. V lost 6 bases to trimming and J lost 1 base, with 15 bases between them. Germline V gene lookup returns CDR1 MNHNY and CDR2 SVGAGI (reference sequence).